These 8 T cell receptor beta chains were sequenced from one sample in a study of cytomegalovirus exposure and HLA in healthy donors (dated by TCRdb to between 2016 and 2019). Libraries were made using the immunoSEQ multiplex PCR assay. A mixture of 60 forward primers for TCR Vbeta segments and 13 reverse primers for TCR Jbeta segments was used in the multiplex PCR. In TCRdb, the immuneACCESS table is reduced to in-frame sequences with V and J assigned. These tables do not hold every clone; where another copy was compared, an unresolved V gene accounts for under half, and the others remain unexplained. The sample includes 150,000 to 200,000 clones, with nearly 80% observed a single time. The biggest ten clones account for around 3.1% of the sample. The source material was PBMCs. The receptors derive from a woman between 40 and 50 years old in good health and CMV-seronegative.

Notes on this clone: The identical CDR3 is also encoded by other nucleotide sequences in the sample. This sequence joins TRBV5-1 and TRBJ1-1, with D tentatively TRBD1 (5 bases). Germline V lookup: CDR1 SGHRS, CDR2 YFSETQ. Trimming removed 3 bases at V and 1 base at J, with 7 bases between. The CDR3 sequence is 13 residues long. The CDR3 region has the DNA TGCGCCAGCAGCTCCAGGGAGAACACTGAAGCTTTCTTT. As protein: CASSSRENTEAFF.

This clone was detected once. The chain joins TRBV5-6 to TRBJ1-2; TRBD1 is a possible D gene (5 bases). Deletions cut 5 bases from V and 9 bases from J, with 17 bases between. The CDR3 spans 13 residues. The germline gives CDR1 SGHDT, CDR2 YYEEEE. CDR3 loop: CASSGGTAGRYTF. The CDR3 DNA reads TGTGCCAGCAGTGGGGGGACGGCGGGTCGCTACACCTTC.

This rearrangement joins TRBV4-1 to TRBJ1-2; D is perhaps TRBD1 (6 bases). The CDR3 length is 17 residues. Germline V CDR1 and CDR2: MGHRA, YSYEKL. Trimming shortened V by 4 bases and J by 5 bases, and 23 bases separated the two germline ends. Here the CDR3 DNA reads TGCGCCAGCAGCCCCCACACCGAACCGGGACACGGTTATGGCTACACCTTC. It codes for CASSPHTEPGHGYGYTF.

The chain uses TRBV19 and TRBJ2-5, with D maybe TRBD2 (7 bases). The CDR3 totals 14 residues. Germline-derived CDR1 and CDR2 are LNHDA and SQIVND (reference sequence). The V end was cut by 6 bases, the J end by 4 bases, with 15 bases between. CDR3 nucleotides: TGTGCCAGTAGACCATCGGGGGGCCCAGAGACCCAGTACTTC. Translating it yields CASRPSGGPETQYF.

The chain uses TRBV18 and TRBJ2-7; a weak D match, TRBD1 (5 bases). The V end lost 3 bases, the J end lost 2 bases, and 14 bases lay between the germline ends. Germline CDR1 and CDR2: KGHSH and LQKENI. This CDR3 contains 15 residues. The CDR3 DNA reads TGTGCCAGCTCACCTTCGACAGACGCAACCTACGAGCAGTACTTC. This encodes CASSPSTDATYEQYF.

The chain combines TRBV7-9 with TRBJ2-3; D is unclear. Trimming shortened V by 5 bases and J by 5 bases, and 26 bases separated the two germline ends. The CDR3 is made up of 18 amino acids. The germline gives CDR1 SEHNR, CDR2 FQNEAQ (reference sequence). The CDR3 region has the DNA TGTGCCAGCAGCCACCGCTCAGTACGATCTTGGCCCCGAGATACGCAGTATTTT. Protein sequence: CASSHRSVRSWPRDTQYF.

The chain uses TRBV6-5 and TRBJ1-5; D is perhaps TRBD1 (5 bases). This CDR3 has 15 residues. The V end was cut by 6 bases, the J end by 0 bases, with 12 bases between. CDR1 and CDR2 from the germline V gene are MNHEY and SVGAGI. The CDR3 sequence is CASRRTQGSNQPQHF. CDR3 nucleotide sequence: TGTGCCAGCAGGCGAACGCAGGGTAGCAATCAGCCCCAGCATTTT.

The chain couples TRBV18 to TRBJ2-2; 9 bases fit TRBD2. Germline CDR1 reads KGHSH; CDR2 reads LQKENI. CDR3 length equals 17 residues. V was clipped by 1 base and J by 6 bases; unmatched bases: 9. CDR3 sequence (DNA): TGTGCCAGCTCACCACTCCTAGCGGGGAGCAGCTCCGGGGAGCTGTTTTTT. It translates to CASSPLLAGSSSGELFF.